The clone carrying this TCR beta chain was seen many times. The antigen is undetermined. The cDNA was generated by 5'RACE with 10-nucleotide random UMIs. TCRdb re-analysed the 5' RACE reads in MiXCR, keeping a single row per CDR3 protein. Here the sample spans around 78,000 distinct CDR3 sequences, roughly a sixth being singletons. The unsorted libraries were produced from 2 million PBMCs held at -80 C. The sample is drawn from a study of neurological immune-mediated disorders. Study-wide findings and caveats: Among expanded clones, no CDR3 amino acid sequences were shared across subjects, a pattern suggesting private repertoires in all groups. The highest TCR clonal expansion occurred in HTLV-1-associated myelopathy; multiple sclerosis fell below healthy controls.

Germline CDR1 KGHSH, CDR2 LQKENI. The CDR3 has 13 residues. Trimming removed 3 bases at V and 5 bases at J, with 8 bases between. This clonotype was sampled from a woman aged 35 to 49 in good health. The chain combines TRBV18 with TRBJ1-3; D is undetermined. Material for sequencing was PBMCs. CDR3 residues: CASSPDTRNTIYF. The DNA for the CDR3 is TGTGCCAGCTCACCCGACACCCGAAACACCATATATTTT. Full variable domain (remainder filled in from reference TRBV18 and TRBJ1-3): NAGVMQNPRHLVRRRGQEARLRCSPMKGHSHVYWYRQLPEEGLKFMVYLQKENIIDESGMPKERFSAEFPKEGPSILRIQQVVRGDSAAYFCASSPDTRNTIYFGEGSWLTVV.